These T cell receptor beta chains were read from a single sample in a study of T cell responses to AZD1222 COVID-19 vaccine. TCRdb's table, derived via immunoSEQ multiplex PCR, lists solely in-frame clones and lacks some. In the table there are about 110,000 clones, over 80% of which are singletons. Sequences were derived from peripheral blood, sampled 28 days after the second AZD1222 dose. Source of these receptors: an adult who received the AZD1222 COVID-19 vaccine. Each CDR3 is given with its conserved first and last residue. A D gene is named only where the DNA matches it firmly. A row's size may be missing; if present it is once, few, many or a size class.

clone size: -; V gene: TRBV12-3/TRBV12-4; D gene: -; J gene: TRBJ1-1; CDR3 DNA: TGTGCCACCCACCGGGGGGTTAACACTGAAGCTTTCTTT; CDR3 protein: CATHRGVNTEAFF
clone size: -; V gene: TRBV7-9; D gene: -; J gene: TRBJ2-7; CDR3 DNA: TGTGCCAGCAGCGCCGACACGGACGAGCAGTACTTC; CDR3 protein: CASSADTDEQYF
clone size: once; V gene: TRBV4-2; D gene: -; J gene: TRBJ2-7; CDR3 DNA: TGTGCCAGCAGCCAAGTGTCAGCTAGCGAGTACGAGCAGTACTTC; CDR3 protein: CASSQVSASEYEQYF
clone size: -; V gene: TRBV5-1; D gene: -; J gene: TRBJ2-2; CDR3 DNA: TGCGCCAGCAGCTTGGAGGGCCGGGGGAAGCTGTTTTTT; CDR3 protein: CASSLEGRGKLFF
clone size: -; V gene: TRBV14; D gene: -; J gene: TRBJ1-1; CDR3 DNA: TGTGCCAGCAGCCAAATCCTCGGGGGGTACACTGAAGCTTTCTTT; CDR3 protein: CASSQILGGYTEAFF
clone size: -; V gene: TRBV25-1; D gene: TRBD1; J gene: TRBJ1-6; CDR3 DNA: TGTGCCAGCAGAGGACAGGGGACAGGCTCACCCCTCCACTTT; CDR3 protein: CASRGQGTGSPLHF
clone size: few; V gene: TRBV15; D gene: -; J gene: TRBJ2-2; CDR3 DNA: TGTGCCACCAGCAGAGTCGGAGACACCGGGGAGCTGTTTTTT; CDR3 protein: CATSRVGDTGELFF
clone size: -; V gene: TRBV6-6; D gene: -; J gene: TRBJ2-6; CDR3 DNA: TGTGCCAGCAGTCCACAGCTCTTGGAGGTTGGGGCCAACGTCCTGACTTTC; CDR3 protein: CASSPQLLEVGANVLTF
clone size: once; V gene: TRBV30; D gene: TRBD1; J gene: TRBJ1-4; CDR3 DNA: TGTGCCTGGTTAGGACAGGGGGTCCATGAAAAACTGTTTTTT; CDR3 protein: CAWLGQGVHEKLFF
clone size: once; V gene: TRBV4-2; D gene: TRBD2; J gene: TRBJ2-1; CDR3 DNA: TGTGCCCGCCCCGGCCGGGGGGGGAGCTACAATGAGCAGTTCTTC; CDR3 protein: CARPGRGGSYNEQFF
clone size: -; V gene: TRBV4-3; D gene: -; J gene: TRBJ1-1; CDR3 DNA: TGCGCCAGCAGCCGGACAGCTTCGAACACTGAAGCTTTCTTT; CDR3 protein: CASSRTASNTEAFF
clone size: -; V gene: TRBV18; D gene: -; J gene: TRBJ1-5; CDR3 DNA: TGTGCCAGCTCACCGGACCGGGGGGGCAATCAGCCCCAGCATTTT; CDR3 protein: CASSPDRGGNQPQHF
clone size: -; V gene: TRBV5-5; D gene: TRBD1; J gene: TRBJ1-1; CDR3 DNA: TGTGCCAGCAGCTTGATACAGGGGACTGAAGCTTTCTTT; CDR3 protein: CASSLIQGTEAFF
clone size: -; V gene: TRBV5-1; D gene: TRBD2; J gene: TRBJ2-7; CDR3 DNA: TGCGCCAGCAGCTCGGGACTAGCGGGGGCTCGGTACGAGCAGTACTTC; CDR3 protein: CASSSGLAGARYEQYF
clone size: -; V gene: TRBV29-1; D gene: -; J gene: TRBJ2-2; CDR3 DNA: TGCAGCGCAAGCGACGGGGAGCTGTTTTTT; CDR3 protein: CSASDGELFF
clone size: -; V gene: TRBV12-5; D gene: -; J gene: TRBJ2-1; CDR3 DNA: TGTGCTAGTGGTTTGGTACTTGGAGGAGGGTCTCGACGGGAGCAGTTCTTC; CDR3 protein: CASGLVLGGGSRREQFF
clone size: -; V gene: TRBV9; D gene: -; J gene: TRBJ1-1; CDR3 DNA: TGTGCCAGCAGCGCCACGACGGGTCTGAACACTGAAGCTTTCTTT; CDR3 protein: CASSATTGLNTEAFF
clone size: -; V gene: TRBV7-8; D gene: -; J gene: TRBJ2-1; CDR3 DNA: TGTGCCAGCAGCTCAGTGGCCCCCGCACCCAATGAGCAGTTCTTC; CDR3 protein: CASSSVAPAPNEQFF
clone size: -; V gene: TRBV15; D gene: -; J gene: TRBJ1-6; CDR3 DNA: TGTGCCACCAGCAGAGATATGGACCACACAGGGTCGTATTCACCCCTCCACTTT; CDR3 protein: CATSRDMDHTGSYSPLHF
clone size: -; V gene: TRBV19; D gene: -; J gene: TRBJ2-1; CDR3 DNA: TGTGCCAGTACCGGGTACAATGAGCAGTTCTTC; CDR3 protein: CASTGYNEQFF
clone size: -; V gene: TRBV27; D gene: TRBD2; J gene: TRBJ2-4; CDR3 DNA: TGTGCCAGCAGTCCCTTGGCGGGAGCCGCCAAAAACATTCAGTACTTC; CDR3 protein: CASSPLAGAAKNIQYF
clone size: -; V gene: TRBV5-1; D gene: -; J gene: TRBJ2-1; CDR3 DNA: TGCGCCAGCAGGGGAATGGGCCTAAGCTCCTACAATGAGCAGTTCTTC; CDR3 protein: CASRGMGLSSYNEQFF
clone size: -; V gene: TRBV18; D gene: -; J gene: TRBJ1-4; CDR3 DNA: TGTGCCAGCTCACCCCCCTTTTCACCCGACGGGGAAAAACTGTTTTTT; CDR3 protein: CASSPPFSPDGEKLFF
clone size: -; V gene: TRBV12-3/TRBV12-4; D gene: -; J gene: TRBJ1-5; CDR3 DNA: TGTGCCAGCAGTTTAGCGGGAGATCAGCCCCAGCATTTT; CDR3 protein: CASSLAGDQPQHF